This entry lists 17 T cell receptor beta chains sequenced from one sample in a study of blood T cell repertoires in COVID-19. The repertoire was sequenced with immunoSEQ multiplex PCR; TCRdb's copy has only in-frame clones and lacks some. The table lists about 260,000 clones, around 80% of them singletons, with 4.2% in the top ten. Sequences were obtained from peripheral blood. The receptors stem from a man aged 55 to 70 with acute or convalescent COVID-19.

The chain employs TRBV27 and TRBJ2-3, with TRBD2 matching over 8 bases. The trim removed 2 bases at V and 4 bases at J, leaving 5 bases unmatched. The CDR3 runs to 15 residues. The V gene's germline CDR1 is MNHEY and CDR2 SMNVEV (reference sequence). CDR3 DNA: TGTGCCAGCAGTTTACATACGGGAGGGGCAGATACGCAGTATTTT. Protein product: CASSLHTGGADTQYF.

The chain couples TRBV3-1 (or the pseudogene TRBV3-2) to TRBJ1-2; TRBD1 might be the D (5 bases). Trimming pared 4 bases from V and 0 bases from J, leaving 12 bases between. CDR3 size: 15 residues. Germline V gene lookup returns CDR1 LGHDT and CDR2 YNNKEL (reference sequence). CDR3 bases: TGTGCCAGCAGCCTGCGGACACCCACTAACTATGGCTACACCTTC. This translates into CASSLRTPTNYGYTF.

In DNA form, the CDR3 reads TGTGCCAGCAGCTTGGTCTATCTCGGAGTCAATGAGCAGTTCTTC. It encodes CASSLVYLGVNEQFF. V gene TRBV5-4 combines with J gene TRBJ2-1; no definite D call. This CDR3 spans 15 amino acids. V gave up 0 bases and J gave up 6 bases, with 13 bases separating them. Per the germline V gene, CDR1 is SGHNT and CDR2 is YYREEE (reference sequence). Supplemented by reference TRBV5-4 and TRBJ2-1, the full variable domain reads ETGVTQSPTHLIKTRGQQVTLRCSSQSGHNTVSWYQQALGQGPQFIFQYYREEENGRGNFPPRFSGLQFPNYSSELNVNALELDDSALYLCASSLVYLGVNEQFFGPGTRLTVL.

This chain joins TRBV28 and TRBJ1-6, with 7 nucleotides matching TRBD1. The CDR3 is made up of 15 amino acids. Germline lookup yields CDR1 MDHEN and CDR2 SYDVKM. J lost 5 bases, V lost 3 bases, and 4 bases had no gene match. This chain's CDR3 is CASSFEGADNSPLHF. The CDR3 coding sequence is TGTGCCAGCAGTTTTGAGGGGGCGGATAATTCACCCCTCCACTTT. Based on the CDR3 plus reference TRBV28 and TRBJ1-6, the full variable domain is DVKVTQSSRYLVKRTGEKVFLECVQDMDHENMFWYRQDPGLGLRLIYFSYDVKMKEKGDIPEGYSVSREKKERFSLILESASTNQTSMYLCASSFEGADNSPLHFGNGTRLTVT.

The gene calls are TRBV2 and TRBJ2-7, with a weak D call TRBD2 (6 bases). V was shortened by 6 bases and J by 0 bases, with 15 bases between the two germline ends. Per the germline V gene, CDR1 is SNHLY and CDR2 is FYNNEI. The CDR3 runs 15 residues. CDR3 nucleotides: TGTGCCAGCAGCCGGACGGGGGTTAGCTCCTACGAGCAGTACTTC. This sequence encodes CASSRTGVSSYEQYF. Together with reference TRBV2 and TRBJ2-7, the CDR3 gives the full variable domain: EPEVTQTPSHQVTQMGQEVILRCVPISNHLYFYWYRQILGQKVEFLVSFYNNEISEKSEIFDDQFSVERPDGSNFTLKIRSTKLEDSAMYFCASSRTGVSSYEQYFGPGTRLTVT.

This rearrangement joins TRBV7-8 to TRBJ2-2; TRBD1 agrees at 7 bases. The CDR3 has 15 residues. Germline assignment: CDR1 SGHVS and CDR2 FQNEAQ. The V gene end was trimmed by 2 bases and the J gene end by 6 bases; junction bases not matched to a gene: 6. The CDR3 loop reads CASSLRGPNAGELFF. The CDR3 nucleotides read TGTGCCAGCAGCTTAAGGGGGCCCAATGCCGGGGAGCTGTTTTTT.

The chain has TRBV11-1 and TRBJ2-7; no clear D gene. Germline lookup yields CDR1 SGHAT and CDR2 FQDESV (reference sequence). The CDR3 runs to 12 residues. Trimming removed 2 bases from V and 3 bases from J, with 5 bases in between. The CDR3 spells CASSLLGYEQYF. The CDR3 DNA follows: TGTGCCAGCAGCTTACTCGGCTACGAGCAGTACTTC.

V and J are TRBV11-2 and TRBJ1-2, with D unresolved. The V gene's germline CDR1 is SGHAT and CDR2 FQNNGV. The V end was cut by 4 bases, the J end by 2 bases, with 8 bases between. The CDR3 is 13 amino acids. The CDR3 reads CASSSLRNYGYTF. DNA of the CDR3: TGTGCCAGCAGCTCATTGAGAAACTATGGCTACACCTTC.

CDR3 residues: CASSFGRPYNQPQHF. The CDR3 nucleotides read TGTGCCAGCAGCTTTGGCAGGCCATACAATCAGCCCCAGCATTTT. The rearrangement joins TRBV7-8 to TRBJ1-5; no definite D call. V was shortened by 3 bases and J by 3 bases, with 12 bases between the two germline ends. The CDR3 covers 15 residues. Germline V lookup: CDR1 SGHVS, CDR2 FQNEAQ.

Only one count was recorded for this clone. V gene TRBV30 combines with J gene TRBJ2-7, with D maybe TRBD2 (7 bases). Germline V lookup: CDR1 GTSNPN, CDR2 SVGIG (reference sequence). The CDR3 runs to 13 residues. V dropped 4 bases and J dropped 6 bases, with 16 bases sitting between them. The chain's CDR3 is CAWKGGGGGEQYF. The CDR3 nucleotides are TGTGCCTGGAAGGGGGGGGGAGGGGGCGAGCAGTACTTC. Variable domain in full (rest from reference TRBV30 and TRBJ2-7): SQTIHQWPATLVQPVGSPLSLECTVEGTSNPNLYWYRQAAGRGLQLLFYSVGIGQISSEVPQNLSASRPQDRQFILSSKKLLLSDSGFYLCAWKGGGGGEQYFGPGTRLTVT.

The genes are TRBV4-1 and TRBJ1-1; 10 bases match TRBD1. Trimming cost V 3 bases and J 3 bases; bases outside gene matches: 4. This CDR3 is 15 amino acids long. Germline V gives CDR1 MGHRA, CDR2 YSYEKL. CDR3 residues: CASSHPGQGDTEAFF. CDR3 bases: TGCGCCAGCAGCCATCCCGGACAGGGGGACACTGAAGCTTTCTTT.

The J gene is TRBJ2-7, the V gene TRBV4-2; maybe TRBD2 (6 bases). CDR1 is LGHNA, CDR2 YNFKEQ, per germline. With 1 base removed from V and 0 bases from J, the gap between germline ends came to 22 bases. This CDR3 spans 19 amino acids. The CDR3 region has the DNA TGTGCCAGCAGCCAAGGGCCCCAGGGTAGCGGAGACCTCTCCTACGAGCAGTACTTC. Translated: CASSQGPQGSGDLSYEQYF.

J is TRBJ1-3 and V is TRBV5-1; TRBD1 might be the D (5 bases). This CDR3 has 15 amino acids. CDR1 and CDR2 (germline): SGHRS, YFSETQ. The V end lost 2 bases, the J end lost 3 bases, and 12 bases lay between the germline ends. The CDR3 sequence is CASSLDGGNGNTIYF. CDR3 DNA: TGCGCCAGCAGCTTAGACGGGGGGAATGGAAACACCATATATTTT.

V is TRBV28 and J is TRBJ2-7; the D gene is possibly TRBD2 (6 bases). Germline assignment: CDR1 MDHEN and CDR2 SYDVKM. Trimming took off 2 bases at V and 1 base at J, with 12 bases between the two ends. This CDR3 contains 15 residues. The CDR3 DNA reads TGTGCCAGCAGTTTAGGACTACCCAAATCCTACGAGCAGTACTTC. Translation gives CASSLGLPKSYEQYF.

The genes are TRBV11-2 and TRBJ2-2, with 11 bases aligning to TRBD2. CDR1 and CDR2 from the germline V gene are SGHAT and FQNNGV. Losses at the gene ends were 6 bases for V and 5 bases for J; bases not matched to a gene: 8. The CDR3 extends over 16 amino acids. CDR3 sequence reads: CASRTILAGVTGELFF. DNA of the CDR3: TGTGCCAGCAGAACTATACTAGCGGGAGTAACCGGGGAGCTGTTTTTT.

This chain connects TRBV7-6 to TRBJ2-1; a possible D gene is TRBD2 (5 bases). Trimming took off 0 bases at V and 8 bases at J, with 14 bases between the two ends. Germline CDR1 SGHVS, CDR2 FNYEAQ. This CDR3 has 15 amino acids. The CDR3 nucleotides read TGTGCCAGCAGCTTAGCGAGGGTAGCAAGCGATGAGCAGTTCTTC. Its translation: CASSLARVASDEQFF. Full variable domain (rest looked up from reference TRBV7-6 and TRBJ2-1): GAGVSQSPRYKVTKRGQDVALRCDPISGHVSLYWYRQALGQGPEFLTYFNYEAQQDKSGLPNDRFSAERPEGSISTLTIQRTEQRDSAMYRCASSLARVASDEQFFGPGTRLTVL.

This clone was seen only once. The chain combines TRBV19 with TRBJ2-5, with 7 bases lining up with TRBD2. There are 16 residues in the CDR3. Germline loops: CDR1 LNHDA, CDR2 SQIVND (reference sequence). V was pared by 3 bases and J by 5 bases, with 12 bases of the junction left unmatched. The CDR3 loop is CASSILAASGLETQYF. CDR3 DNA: TGTGCCAGTAGTATTCTGGCGGCTAGCGGATTGGAGACCCAGTACTTC. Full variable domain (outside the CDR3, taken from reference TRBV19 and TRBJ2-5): DGGITQSPKYLFRKEGQNVTLSCEQNLNHDAMYWYRQDPGQGLRLIYYSQIVNDFQKGDIAEGYSVSREKKESFPLTVTSAQKNPTAFYLCASSILAASGLETQYFGPGTRLLVL.